The next 6 T cell receptor beta chains were all read from a single sample in a study of blood T cell repertoires in COVID-19. Using immunoSEQ multiplex PCR, the repertoire was profiled, and TCRdb retains in-frame clones only, with some absent. The profile shows approximately 160,000 clones, approximately 85% of them singletons. The sequenced material came from peripheral blood. Source of these receptors: a man aged 55 to 70 who had recovered from COVID-19.

The genes are TRBV7-6 and TRBJ2-3, with TRBD2 matching 7 bases. Germline values: CDR1 SGHVS, CDR2 FNYEAQ. Unmatched junction bases numbered 10, after V lost 5 bases and J lost 2 bases. The CDR3 length is 16 residues. CDR3 region: CASSVLDRGDTDTQYF. DNA of the CDR3: TGTGCCAGCAGCGTACTTGACCGGGGGGACACAGATACGCAGTATTTT.

This clone was found once. The CDR3 spells CASTNPTGTKNIQYF. CDR3 nucleotides: TGTGCCAGCACCAATCCGACAGGTACCAAAAACATTCAGTACTTC. The V call is TRBV5-6, the J call TRBJ2-4; a weak D match, TRBD1 (6 bases). CDR3 length: 15 amino acids. Per germline, CDR1 SGHDT and CDR2 YYEEEE. V dropped 6 bases and J dropped 2 bases, with 15 bases sitting between them.

DNA for the CDR3: TGTGCCAGTAGTATACACACACCGAGCAATCAGCCCCAGCATTTT. It is translated as CASSIHTPSNQPQHF. V usage is TRBV19 and J usage is TRBJ1-5; D is ambiguous. V dropped 2 bases and J dropped 1 base, with 9 bases sitting between them. Germline CDR1 LNHDA, CDR2 SQIVND (reference sequence). The CDR3 consists of 15 residues.

V usage is TRBV4-1 and J usage is TRBJ2-3; D possibly corresponds to TRBD1 (6 bases). V gave up 4 bases and J gave up 6 bases, with 8 bases separating them. This CDR3 has 12 amino acids. CDR1 and CDR2 (germline): MGHRA, YSYEKL. This CDR3 reads CASSPRGDTQYF. The CDR3 DNA sequence: TGCGCCAGCAGCCCTAGGGGGGATACGCAGTATTTT.

The rearrangement links TRBV6-8 to TRBJ2-5; 8 positions match TRBD1. This CDR3 spans 14 amino acids. With V trimmed by 6 bases and J by 3 bases, 6 bases remained unmatched. CDR1 and CDR2 from the germline V gene are MNHGY and SAAAGT. For the CDR3, the DNA is TGTGCCAGCAGCCGACAGGGGAAGGAAGAGACCCAGTACTTC. It is translated as CASSRQGKEETQYF.

The J gene is TRBJ1-2, the V gene TRBV11-2; the D gene is possibly TRBD1 (5 bases). The CDR3 consists of 14 residues. The V end was cut by 5 bases, the J end by 6 bases, with 16 bases between. Germline V lookup: CDR1 SGHAT, CDR2 FQNNGV. This CDR3 is CASSPGVRGDGYTF. The DNA for the CDR3 is TGTGCCAGCAGCCCAGGAGTTCGGGGGGATGGCTACACCTTC. Looking up the rest from reference TRBV11-2 and TRBJ1-2 gives the full variable domain: EAGVAQSPRYKIIEKRQSVAFWCNPISGHATLYWYQQILGQGPKLLIQFQNNGVVDDSQLPKDRFSAERLKGVDSTLKIQPAKLEDSAVYLCASSPGVRGDGYTFGSGTRLTVV.